These 21 T cell receptor beta chains came from one sample sequenced in a study of beta chain features in type 1 diabetes. Their target antigens are unknown. General study findings and limits: TCRB CDR3s were moderately but significantly shorter in Type 1 diabetes patients in all four CD4+ subsets.

The study reverse transcribed the entire isolated RNA, so it sequenced expressed TCRB transcripts. Sequencing was performed with immunoSEQ multiplex PCR; in TCRdb, only in-frame clones are kept and a portion is missing. The table includes 250,000 to 350,000 clones, approximately 15% detected once. The sequencing sample was made of naive CD4+ T cells from blood. These receptors originate from a man aged 30 to 39 with type 1 diabetes.

This clone was recorded a few times. The chain is built from TRBV5-1 and TRBJ1-1; a possible D gene is TRBD1 (6 bases). Trimming shortened V by 1 base and J by 4 bases, and 8 bases separated the two germline ends. The CDR3 loop spans 13 amino acids. CDR1 is SGHRS, CDR2 YFSETQ, per germline. The CDR3 reads CASSLRGSTEAFF. Written as DNA, the CDR3 is TGCGCCAGCAGCTTGAGGGGGAGCACTGAAGCTTTCTTT.

This chain joins TRBV5-4 and TRBJ2-1; 15 nucleotides agree with TRBD2. This CDR3 is 15 amino acids long. V trimming: 3 bases; J trimming: 8 bases; junction bases outside the gene matches: 3. The V gene's germline CDR1 is SGHNT and CDR2 YYREEE (reference sequence). CDR3 in DNA: TGTGCCAGCAGCTCGGGACTAGCGGGAGGCGATGAGCAGTTCTTC. This translates into CASSSGLAGGDEQFF.

The gene calls are TRBV7-8 and TRBJ2-1; 10 positions agree with TRBD2. The CDR3 extends over 16 amino acids. Looked up from germline, CDR1 is SGHVS and CDR2 is FQNEAQ. The V gene end was trimmed by 3 bases and the J gene end by 4 bases; junction bases not matched to a gene: 6. CDR3 sequence (DNA): TGTGCCAGCAGCTTGGGAGGACTAGCGGCGTACAATGAGCAGTTCTTC. Protein sequence: CASSLGGLAAYNEQFF.

This clone was seen a handful of times. The rearrangement links TRBV2 to TRBJ2-2, with a tentative D call TRBD1 (5 bases). This CDR3 spans 12 amino acids. Germline CDR1 is SNHLY and CDR2 is FYNNEI. The germline V and J ends were trimmed by 8 bases and 6 bases, with 10 bases remaining between them. The CDR3 nucleotides read TGTGCCAGCGGGGCCGGGCCCGGGGAGCTGTTTTTT. It is translated as CASGAGPGELFF.

The chain carries TRBV6-6 and TRBJ1-1; no definite D call. Looked up from germline, CDR1 is MNHNY and CDR2 is SVGAGI (reference sequence). V shed 6 bases and J shed 0 bases, with 11 bases lying between them. The CDR3 is 14 amino acids. CDR3 residues: CASSYTVMNTEAFF. CDR3 bases: TGTGCCAGCAGCTACACAGTAATGAACACTGAAGCTTTCTTT.

This clone has a handful of counts. The V gene is TRBV6-1, the J gene TRBJ2-2; no reliable D call. Trimming took off 2 bases at V and 5 bases at J, with 15 bases between the two ends. Germline V gives CDR1 MNHNS, CDR2 SASEGT. This CDR3 has 16 residues. CDR3 sequence: CASSEPFARATGELFF. The DNA for the CDR3 is TGTGCCAGCAGTGAACCCTTTGCCCGAGCGACCGGGGAGCTGTTTTTT.

The rearrangement joins TRBV29-1 to TRBJ2-1; 8 bases fit TRBD2. CDR1 and CDR2 from the germline V gene are SQVTM and ANQGSEA. Trimming removed 3 bases from V and 9 bases from J; junction bases left unmatched: 10. This CDR3 region has 14 residues. The CDR3 DNA reads as TGCAGCGTTGAGCGGTTAGCGGGATCAGCTGAGCAGTTCTTC. Its protein product is CSVERLAGSAEQFF.

This clone occurred a few times. This chain joins TRBV28 and TRBJ2-1; TRBD2 matches at 7 bases. The CDR3 is 15 amino acids. CDR1 and CDR2 from the germline V gene are MDHEN and SYDVKM. J was trimmed by 4 bases and V by 7 bases; bases with no gene match: 10. CDR3 residues: CASTRGASGYNEQFF. CDR3 in DNA: TGTGCCAGCACCCGTGGGGCTAGCGGATACAATGAGCAGTTCTTC. Looking up the rest from reference TRBV28 and TRBJ2-1 gives the full variable domain: DVKVTQSSRYLVKRTGEKVFLECVQDMDHENMFWYRQDPGLGLRLIYFSYDVKMKEKGDIPEGYSVSREKKERFSLILESASTNQTSMYLCASTRGASGYNEQFFGPGTRLTVL.

The table lists this clone with a few counts. The CDR3 DNA is TGTGCCAGCAGCCAGGTCGACAGCCTAGGAACTGAAGCTTTCTTT. It yields the protein CASSQVDSLGTEAFF. The chain couples TRBV4-2 to TRBJ1-1, with D perhaps TRBD1 (5 bases). The CDR3 extends over 15 amino acids. V lost 3 bases and J 5 bases, leaving 16 bases between the germline ends. CDR1 is LGHNA and CDR2 is YNFKEQ in the germline V gene.

The rearrangement joins TRBV6-5 to TRBJ1-4; 9 bases are shared with TRBD1. With 6 bases clipped from V and 8 bases from J, the junction kept 4 bases outside the gene matches. Looked up from germline, CDR1 is MNHEY and CDR2 is SVGAGI. CDR3 length: 13 residues. CDR3 loop: CASSVGTGEKLFF. In nucleotides, the CDR3 is TGTGCCAGCAGCGTTGGGACAGGGGAAAAACTGTTTTTT.

This clone was detected a few times. Other nucleotide sequences from this sample produce the same CDR3. The chain carries TRBV5-1 and TRBJ2-2, with unresolved D. Germline CDR1 and CDR2: SGHRS and YFSETQ. V was trimmed by 0 bases and J by 4 bases, leaving 4 bases between them. CDR3 length: 13 residues. The CDR3 here is CASSLAGTGELFF. CDR3 bases: TGCGCCAGCAGCTTGGCCGGCACCGGGGAGCTGTTTTTT. Complete variable domain (other parts from reference TRBV5-1 and TRBJ2-2): KAGVTQTPRYLIKTRGQQVTLSCSPISGHRSVSWYQQTPGQGLQFLFEYFSETQRNKGNFPGRFSGRQFSNSRSEMNVSTLELGDSALYLCASSLAGTGELFFGEGSRLTVL.

This clone has only a few counts. The chain employs TRBV5-8 and TRBJ2-1, with TRBD2 matching 15 bases. The V segment lost 0 bases and the J segment 9 bases; nucleotides outside the gene matches: 4. The CDR3 has 16 residues. Germline assignment: CDR1 SGHTS and CDR2 YDEGEE. This chain's CDR3 is CASSLGGTSGRREQFF. The DNA for the CDR3 is TGTGCCAGCAGCTTGGGGGGGACTAGCGGGAGGCGTGAGCAGTTCTTC. Complete variable domain (other parts from reference TRBV5-8 and TRBJ2-1): EAGVTQSPTHLIKTRGQQATLRCSPISGHTSVYWYQQALGLGLQFLLWYDEGEERNRGNFPPRFSGRQFPNYSSELNVNALELEDSALYLCASSLGGTSGRREQFFGPGTRLTVL.

This clone was observed a few times. The chain combines TRBV30 with TRBJ2-1; possible D gene TRBD2, 5 bases. The CDR3 loop spans 11 amino acids. V shed 5 bases and J shed 8 bases, with 10 bases lying between them. Germline assignment: CDR1 GTSNPN and CDR2 SVGIG (reference sequence). In DNA form, the CDR3 reads TGTGCCTGGGCAGGAGGCCATGAGCAGTTCTTC. It yields the protein CAWAGGHEQFF. The entire variable domain, with the rest obtained from reference TRBV30 and TRBJ2-1, is as follows: SQTIHQWPATLVQPVGSPLSLECTVEGTSNPNLYWYRQAAGRGLQLLFYSVGIGQISSEVPQNLSASRPQDRQFILSSKKLLLSDSGFYLCAWAGGHEQFFGPGTRLTVL.

V gene TRBV5-1 combines with J gene TRBJ1-4; 7 bases map to TRBD1. CDR3 length: 15 amino acids. Germline V gene sequence: CDR1 SGHRS, CDR2 YFSETQ. Trimming cost V 4 bases and J 7 bases; bases outside gene matches: 10. CDR3 amino acids: CASSEGQLLFEKLFF. The CDR3 DNA follows: TGCGCCAGCAGCGAGGGACAGCTTCTTTTTGAAAAACTGTTTTTT.

There are a few counts of this clone. The chain employs TRBV11-1 and TRBJ1-1; 8 nucleotides match TRBD1. The CDR3 totals 15 residues. The V and J ends lost 5 bases and 5 bases, in that order; junction bases with no gene match: 10. The germline CDR1 and CDR2 sequences are SGHAT and FQDESV (reference sequence). In DNA form, the CDR3 reads TGTGCCAGCAGCCGTGTGACAGGGGCTGGAACTGAAGCTTTCTTT. Translating it yields CASSRVTGAGTEAFF.

The chain links TRBV9 to TRBJ2-6; a weak D match, TRBD1 (6 bases). With 4 bases removed from V and 2 bases from J, the gap between germline ends came to 10 bases. CDR1 is SGDLS, CDR2 YYNGEE, per germline. The CDR3 has 15 residues. The CDR3 spells CASSLRQAGANVLTF. DNA of the CDR3: TGTGCCAGCAGCCTTCGACAGGCTGGGGCCAACGTCCTGACTTTC.

Points on this clone: The junction departs from germline at one end; a sequencing error may be responsible. This specimen includes other DNA sequences encoding the same CDR3. The V call is TRBV14, the J call TRBJ1-5; maybe TRBD1 (6 bases). The CDR3 length is 13 residues. Germline V gene sequence: CDR1 SGHDN, CDR2 FVKESK. CDR3 nucleotides: TGTGCCAGCAGCCGACAGGCAGGTCAGCCCCAACATTTT. Its protein product is CASSRQAGQPQHF. The entire variable domain, with the rest obtained from reference TRBV14 and TRBJ1-5, is as follows: EAGVTQFPSHSVIEKGQTVTLRCDPISGHDNLYWYRRVMGKEIKFLLHFVKESKQDESGMPNNRFLAERTGGTYSTLKVQPAELEDSGVYFCASSRQAGQPQHFGDGTRLSIL.

This chain uses TRBV18 with TRBJ2-3, with D hard to call. CDR1 KGHSH and CDR2 LQKENI come from the germline V gene. The V end was cut by 3 bases, the J end by 5 bases, with 3 bases between. The CDR3 covers 11 residues. CDR3 protein: CASSPGDTQYF. In DNA form, the CDR3 reads TGTGCCAGCTCACCCGGAGATACGCAGTATTTT.

J is TRBJ2-5 and V is TRBV7-9; 10 nucleotides align to TRBD1. This CDR3 comprises 15 residues. J gave up 5 bases and V 4 bases, and 7 bases lay outside the gene matches. The V gene's germline CDR1 is SEHNR and CDR2 FQNEAQ (reference sequence). CDR3 residues: CASSSRQGARETQYF. In DNA form, the CDR3 reads TGTGCCAGCAGCTCTCGACAGGGGGCGCGGGAGACCCAGTACTTC.

The chain has TRBV7-2 and TRBJ2-7; a weak D match, TRBD2 (7 bases). Germline V CDR1 and CDR2: SGHTA, FQGNSA. V shed 6 bases and J shed 6 bases, with 15 bases lying between them. The CDR3 has 13 amino acids. The CDR3 sequence: CASSLRGAREQYF. Written as DNA, the CDR3 is TGTGCCAGCAGTTTACGGGGGGCGCGCGAGCAGTACTTC.

Of note for this clone: Other nucleotide sequences from this sample produce the same CDR3. This chain connects TRBV20-1 to TRBJ2-7; a possible D gene is TRBD2 (6 bases). V gave up 3 bases and J gave up 3 bases, with 6 bases separating them. CDR1 is DFQATT and CDR2 is SNEGSKA in the germline V gene (reference sequence). The CDR3 contains 11 residues. In DNA form, the CDR3 reads TGCAGTGCTAGCGGGAGCTACGAGCAGTACTTC. Its protein product is CSASGSYEQYF.